The clone carrying this T cell receptor beta chain was observed a few times. The sample comes from a study of blood T cell repertoires in COVID-19. Study in general: Material from acute and convalescent COVID-19 was sourced from the United States, Italy and Spain.

Here immunoSEQ multiplex PCR was the method, and the copy in TCRdb shows in-frame clones only, minus some. In the table there are about 200,000 clones, around 82% of which are singletons. The germline V gene has CDR1 SQVTM and CDR2 ANQGSEA. CDR3 length: 16 residues. Trimming shortened V by 6 bases and J by 0 bases, and 18 bases separated the two germline ends. Sequenced material: peripheral blood. The TCR comes from a woman between 50 and 59 years old with acute or convalescent COVID-19. The V call is TRBV29-1, the J call TRBJ1-3, with D tentatively TRBD1 (6 bases). The CDR3 nucleotides are TGCAGCGTAAGAACAAGGGACACCGGCTCTGGAAACACCATATATTTT. Amino acid sequence: CSVRTRDTGSGNTIYF.